The clone carrying this T cell receptor beta chain has a handful of counts. Deletions cut 10 bases from V and 4 bases from J, with 20 bases between. Germline V gives CDR1 ENHRY, CDR2 SYGVKD. This CDR3 region has 15 residues. The source of the sample is a study of patients and donors after allogeneic stem cell transplantation. In TCRdb, the RT-PCR reads were re-called with MiXCR into one record per CDR3 protein. Here the sample spans roughly 880,000 distinct CDR3 sequences, roughly 18% being singletons. The clonotype comes from a human donor who was either an allogeneic HSCT recipient or a stem cell or donor lymphocyte infusion donor (not recorded which). It is not recorded whose cells these are; they may come from a transplant donor. The specimen sequenced was blood, either unsorted or a sorted T cell fraction (not recorded which). The chain has TRBV10-3 and TRBJ2-1; tentative D call: TRBD2 (5 bases). The CDR3 reads CATEDQGRKYNEQFF. The DNA of the CDR3 is TGTGCCACCGAGGACCAAGGGAGAAAATACAATGAGCAGTTCTTC.